This T cell receptor (beta chain) was captured in a study of blood T cell repertoires in COVID-19. Study-level background: Both acute and convalescent COVID-19 samples were obtained from the United States, Italy and Spain.

Enrolled through a virtual design, the participants were between 18 and 89 years of age and came from about two dozen US areas. Membership in each cohort depended on participant-reported clinical history. V was pared by 3 bases and J by 0 bases, with 5 bases of the junction left unmatched. The CDR3 loop spans 17 amino acids. Germline CDR1 KGHSH, CDR2 LQKENI. In the original processing: Estimation of nucleated cell counts relied on the amplification of reference gene primers. TCRdb's copy holds only in-frame clones and misses some; the assay was immunoSEQ multiplex PCR. The V and J calls and clone size were taken over from that table, and D and trimming were inferred from the DNA. The table has fewer than 350,000 clones, roughly 89% seen once; the top ten hold 4.5% to 6.5%.

Material: PBMCs or T cells enriched from blood (not recorded which). The chain is built from TRBV18 and TRBJ1-4, with 9 bases lining up with TRBD1. The clonotype originates from a man aged 55 to 70 who had recovered from COVID-19. CDR3 region: CASSPRQGGSTNEKLFF. CDR3 DNA sequence: TGTGCCAGCTCACCCCGACAGGGGGGCTCAACTAATGAAAAACTGTTTTTT. The full variable domain, its missing parts supplied by reference TRBV18 and TRBJ1-4, is NAGVMQNPRHLVRRRGQEARLRCSPMKGHSHVYWYRQLPEEGLKFMVYLQKENIIDESGMPKERFSAEFPKEGPSILRIQQVVRGDSAAYFCASSPRQGGSTNEKLFFGSGTQLSVL.